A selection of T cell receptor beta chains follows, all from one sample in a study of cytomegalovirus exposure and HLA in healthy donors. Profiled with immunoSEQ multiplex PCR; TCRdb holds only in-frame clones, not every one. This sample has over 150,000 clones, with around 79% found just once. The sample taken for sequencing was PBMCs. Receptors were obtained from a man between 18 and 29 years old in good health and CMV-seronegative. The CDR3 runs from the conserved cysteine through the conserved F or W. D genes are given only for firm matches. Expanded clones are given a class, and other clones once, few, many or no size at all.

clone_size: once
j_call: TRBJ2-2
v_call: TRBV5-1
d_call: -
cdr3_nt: TGCGCCAGCAGCTTCGGAGAAACCGGGGAGCTGTTTTTT
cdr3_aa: CASSFGETGELFF

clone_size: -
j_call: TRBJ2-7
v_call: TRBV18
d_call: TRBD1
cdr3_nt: TGTGCCAGCTCACCAATCGGACAGGGGGCCTACGAGCAGTACTTC
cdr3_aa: CASSPIGQGAYEQYF

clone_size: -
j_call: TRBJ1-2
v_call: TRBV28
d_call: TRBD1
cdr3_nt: TGTGCCAGCAGCCCTGGACAGGGGGGCCCTAACTATGGCTACACCTTC
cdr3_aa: CASSPGQGGPNYGYTF

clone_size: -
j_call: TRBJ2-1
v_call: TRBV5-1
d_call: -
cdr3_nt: TGCGCCAGCAGCCCTACTAGGTACAATGAGCAGTTCTTC
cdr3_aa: CASSPTRYNEQFF

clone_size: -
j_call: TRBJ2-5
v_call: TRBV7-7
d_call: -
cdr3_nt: TGTGCCAGCAGCTTAAATACCGGTTGGGAGACCCAGTACTTC
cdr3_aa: CASSLNTGWETQYF

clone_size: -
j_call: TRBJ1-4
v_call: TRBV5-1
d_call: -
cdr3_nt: TGCGCCAGCAGCTTGGCGGGGGGCGACGAAAAACTGTTTTTT
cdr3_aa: CASSLAGGDEKLFF

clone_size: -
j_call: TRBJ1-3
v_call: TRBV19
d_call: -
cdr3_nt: TGTGCCAGTAGTACGATACAGTCCTCTGGAAACACCATATATTTT
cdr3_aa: CASSTIQSSGNTIYF

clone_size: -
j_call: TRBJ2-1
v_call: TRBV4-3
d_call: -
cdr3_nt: TGCGCCAGCAGCCCCGAGGGCTCCAACTACAATGAGCAGTTCTTC
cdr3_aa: CASSPEGSNYNEQFF

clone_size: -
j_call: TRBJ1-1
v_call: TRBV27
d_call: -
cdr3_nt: TGTGCCAGCAGTCCCCAGGGGCCGAACACTGAAGCTTTCTTT
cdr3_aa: CASSPQGPNTEAFF

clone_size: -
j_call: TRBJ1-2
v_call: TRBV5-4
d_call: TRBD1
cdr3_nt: TGTGCCAGCAGCACTGGACAGGGTGGGTATGGCTACACCTTC
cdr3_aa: CASSTGQGGYGYTF

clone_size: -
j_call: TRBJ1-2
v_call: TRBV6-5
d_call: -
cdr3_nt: TGTGCCAGCAGTCAAGGGGGGGGTGGGGGAGGCTACACCTTC
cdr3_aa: CASSQGGGGGGYTF

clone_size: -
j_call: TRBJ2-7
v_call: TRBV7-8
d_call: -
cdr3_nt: TGTGCCAGCAGCTTGGGGGCAGGGGACGAGCAGTACTTC
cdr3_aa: CASSLGAGDEQYF

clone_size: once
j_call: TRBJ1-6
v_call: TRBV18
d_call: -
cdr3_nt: TGTGCCAGCTCACCCGCCGAGGCAGGGAATAATTCACCCCTCCACTTT
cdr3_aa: CASSPAEAGNNSPLHF

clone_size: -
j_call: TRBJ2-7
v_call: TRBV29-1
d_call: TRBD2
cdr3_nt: TGCAGCGTTGAGAGCGGAGCGGGAGGGCTCGAGCAGTACTTC
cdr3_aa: CSVESGAGGLEQYF

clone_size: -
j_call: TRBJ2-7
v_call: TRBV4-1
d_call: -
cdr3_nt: TGCGCCAGCAGCCAAGATAAAGGAGGGCCTGGCGAGCAGTACTTC
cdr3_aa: CASSQDKGGPGEQYF

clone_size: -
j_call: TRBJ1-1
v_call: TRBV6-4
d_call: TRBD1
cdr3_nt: TGTGCCAGCCCACCTATACAGGGGTGGAGCACTGAAGCTTTCTTT
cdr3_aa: CASPPIQGWSTEAFF

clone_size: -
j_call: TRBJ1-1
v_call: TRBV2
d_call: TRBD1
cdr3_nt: TGTGCCAGCAGCGGACAGGTGAACACTGAAGCTTTCTTT
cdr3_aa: CASSGQVNTEAFF

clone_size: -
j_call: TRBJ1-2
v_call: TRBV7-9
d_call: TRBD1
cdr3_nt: TGTGCCAGCAGCTTCATTCAGGGGGCGCTTCTTAATGGCTACACCTTC
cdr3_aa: CASSFIQGALLNGYTF

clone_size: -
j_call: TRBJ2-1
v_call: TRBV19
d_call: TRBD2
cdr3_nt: TGTGCCAGTAGTGTGCTAGCGGGAAGCTACAATGAGCAGTTCTTC
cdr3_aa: CASSVLAGSYNEQFF

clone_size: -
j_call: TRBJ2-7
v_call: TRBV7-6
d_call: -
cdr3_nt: TGTGCCAGCAGCTTGGCTAGCGAGACCTACGAGCAGTACTTC
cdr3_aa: CASSLASETYEQYF

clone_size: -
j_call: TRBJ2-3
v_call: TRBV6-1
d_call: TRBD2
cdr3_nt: TGTGCCAGCAGTGAAGGGACTAGTAGGGCAGATACGCAGTATTTT
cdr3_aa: CASSEGTSRADTQYF

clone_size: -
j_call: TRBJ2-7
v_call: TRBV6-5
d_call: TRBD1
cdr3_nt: TGTGCCAGCAGTTACTCCGGACAGGGGTCCTACGAGCAGTACTTC
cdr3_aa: CASSYSGQGSYEQYF

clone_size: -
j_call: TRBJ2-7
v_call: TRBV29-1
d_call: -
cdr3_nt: TGCAGCGTCTCTCCCAGGGGGGTGGGCGAGCAGTACTTC
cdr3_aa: CSVSPRGVGEQYF

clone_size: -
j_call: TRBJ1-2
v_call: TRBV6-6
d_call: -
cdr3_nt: TGTGCCAGTGGAGGGAATGGTGGCTACACCTTC
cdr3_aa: CASGGNGGYTF

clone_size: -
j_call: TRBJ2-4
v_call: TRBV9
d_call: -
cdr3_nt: TGTGCCAGCAGCCCCAGGGGACCACAAGGGGACATTCAGTACTTC
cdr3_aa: CASSPRGPQGDIQYF

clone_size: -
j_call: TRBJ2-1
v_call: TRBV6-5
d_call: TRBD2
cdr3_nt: TGTGCCAGCAGTTGGGTAGCGGGAGAAGGTGAGCAGTTCTTC
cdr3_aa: CASSWVAGEGEQFF

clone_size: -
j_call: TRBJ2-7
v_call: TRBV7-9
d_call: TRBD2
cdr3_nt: TGTGCCAGCACCCTGAGCGGGGGGCAAGCAGAGCAGTACTTC
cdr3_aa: CASTLSGGQAEQYF

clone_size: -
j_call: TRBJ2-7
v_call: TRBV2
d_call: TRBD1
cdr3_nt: TGTGCCAGCGAGAGGGACAGCCACTACGAGCAGTACTTC
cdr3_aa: CASERDSHYEQYF

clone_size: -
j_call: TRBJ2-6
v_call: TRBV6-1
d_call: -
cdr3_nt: TGTGCCAGCAGTGAAGCAACGGGAGCTGGGGCCAACGTCCTGACTTTC
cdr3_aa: CASSEATGAGANVLTF

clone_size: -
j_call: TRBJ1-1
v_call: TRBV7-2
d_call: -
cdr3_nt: TGTGCCAGCAGCTTAGGGGCCATGAACACTGAAGCTTTCTTT
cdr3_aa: CASSLGAMNTEAFF

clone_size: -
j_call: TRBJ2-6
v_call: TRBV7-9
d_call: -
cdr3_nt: TGTGCCAGCAGCACAATCGACCCGGACAGTTACTCTGGGGCCAACGTCCTGACTTTC
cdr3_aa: CASSTIDPDSYSGANVLTF

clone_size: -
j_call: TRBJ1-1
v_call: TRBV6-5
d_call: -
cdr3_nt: TGTGCCAGCAGTTACATTGACTCCCGGGACACTGAAGCTTTCTTT
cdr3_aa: CASSYIDSRDTEAFF

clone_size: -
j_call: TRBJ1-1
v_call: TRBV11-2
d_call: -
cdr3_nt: TGTGCCAGCAGCGAGCAGGCACAAACTGAAGCTTTCTTT
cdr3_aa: CASSEQAQTEAFF